The clone carrying this T cell receptor beta chain has at least ten counts. Its specificity is unknown. Antiretroviral therapy had run roughly three months, about 14 weeks, before follow-up blood collection. The repertoire came from unfractionated whole blood and reflected all unsorted peripheral T cells. Germline CDR1 reads WSHSY; CDR2 reads SAAADI. The CDR3 is 14 amino acids. V was pared by 7 bases and J by 2 bases, with 14 bases between. Reverse transcription used around 480 ng RNA and constant-region primers for alpha and beta. Separate chain-specific third strand synthesis with multiplexing indices produced the alpha and beta libraries. Priming off the SP2 site generated the second strand. MiXCR, applied by TCRdb to the 5' RACE reads, yields one record per CDR3 protein. This table has under 7,500 distinct CDR3 sequences, around 9.5% appearing once. The data are from a study of HIV-infected patients and healthy controls. As for the study in general: In about 90% of the 16 patients, CD4 counts climbed slightly after three months but remained subnormal.

Study conclusions and caveats: Significantly higher mean Gini indices appeared in HIV-infected repertoires, possibly reflecting oligoclonality.

Source: blood, taken during antiretroviral therapy. This receptor was taken from an adult with HIV infection. This chain links TRBV10-2 with TRBJ2-5; possibly TRBD1 or TRBD2 for D (5 bases each). The CDR3 loop reads CASTAGTIQETQYF. DNA of the CDR3: TGCGCCAGCACAGCAGGGACCATACAAGAGACCCAGTACTTC.